This TCR beta chain derives from a study of human T cells and chemical hapten exposure. Someone pulled total RNA out of unfractionated whole blood. The study used a library that attached unique molecular identifiers to individual cDNA molecules. A single record per CDR3 protein comes from TCRdb applying MiXCR to the 5' RACE reads. Of some 78,000 distinct CDR3 sequences in the sample, roughly 7.7% were seen once. This receptor was identified in a male donor in good health.

In DNA, the CDR3 is TGTGCCAGCAGTGTACAGTTCGAGGTGGATACGCAGTATTTT. Its protein is CASSVQFEVDTQYF. This chain uses TRBV2 with TRBJ2-3; D remains unclear. The V gene's germline CDR1 is SNHLY and CDR2 FYNNEI. The germline V and J ends were trimmed by 4 bases and 6 bases, with 14 bases remaining between them. The CDR3 loop spans 14 amino acids.